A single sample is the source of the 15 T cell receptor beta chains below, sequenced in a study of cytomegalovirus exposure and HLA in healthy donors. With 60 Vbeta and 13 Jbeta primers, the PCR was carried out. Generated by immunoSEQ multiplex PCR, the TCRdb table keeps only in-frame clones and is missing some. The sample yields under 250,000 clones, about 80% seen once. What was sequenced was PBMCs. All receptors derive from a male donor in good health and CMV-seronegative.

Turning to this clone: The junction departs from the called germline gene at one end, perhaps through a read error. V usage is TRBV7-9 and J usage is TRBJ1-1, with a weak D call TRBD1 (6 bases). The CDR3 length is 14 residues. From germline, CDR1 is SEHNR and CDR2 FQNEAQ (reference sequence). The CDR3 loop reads CSSSFQQGSTEAFF. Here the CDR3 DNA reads TGTTCCAGCAGCTTCCAACAGGGAAGCACTGAAGCTTTCTTT.

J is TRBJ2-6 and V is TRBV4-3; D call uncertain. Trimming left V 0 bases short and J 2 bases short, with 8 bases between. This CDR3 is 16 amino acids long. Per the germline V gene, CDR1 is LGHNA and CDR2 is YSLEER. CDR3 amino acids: CASSQDASPGANVLTF. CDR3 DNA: TGCGCCAGCAGCCAAGACGCGTCCCCTGGGGCCAACGTCCTGACTTTC.

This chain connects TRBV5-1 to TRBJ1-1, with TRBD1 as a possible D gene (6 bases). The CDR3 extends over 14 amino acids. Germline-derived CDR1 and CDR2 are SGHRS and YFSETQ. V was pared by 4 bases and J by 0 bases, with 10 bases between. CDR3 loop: CASSMGTMNTEAFF. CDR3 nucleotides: TGCGCCAGCAGCATGGGGACAATGAACACTGAAGCTTTCTTT.

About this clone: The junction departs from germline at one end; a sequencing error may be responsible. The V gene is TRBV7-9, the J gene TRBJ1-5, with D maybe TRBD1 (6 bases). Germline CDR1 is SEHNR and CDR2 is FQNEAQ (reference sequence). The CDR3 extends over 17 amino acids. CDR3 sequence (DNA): TGTTCCAGCAGCCGCACAATGACAGGCGTTAGCAATCAGCCCCAGCATTTT. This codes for CSSSRTMTGVSNQPQHF.

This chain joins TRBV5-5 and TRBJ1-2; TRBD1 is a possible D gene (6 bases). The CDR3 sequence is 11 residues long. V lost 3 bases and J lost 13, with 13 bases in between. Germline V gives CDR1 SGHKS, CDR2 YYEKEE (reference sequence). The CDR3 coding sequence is TGTGCCAGCAGCTGGAGTCAGGGGATCACCTTC. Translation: CASSWSQGITF.

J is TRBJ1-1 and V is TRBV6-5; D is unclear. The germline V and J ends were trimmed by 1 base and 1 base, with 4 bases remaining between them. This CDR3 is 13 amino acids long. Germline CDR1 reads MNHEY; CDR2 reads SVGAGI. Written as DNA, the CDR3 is TGTGCCAGCAGTTACTTATCGAACACTGAAGCTTTCTTT. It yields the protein CASSYLSNTEAFF.

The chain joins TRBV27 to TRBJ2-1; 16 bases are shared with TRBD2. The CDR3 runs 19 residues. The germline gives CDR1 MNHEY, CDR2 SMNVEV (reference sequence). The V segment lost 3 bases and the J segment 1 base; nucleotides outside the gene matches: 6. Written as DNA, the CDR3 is TGTGCCAGCAGTTTCTTCGGGACTAGCGGGAGGGATTCCTACAATGAGCAGTTCTTC. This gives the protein CASSFFGTSGRDSYNEQFF.

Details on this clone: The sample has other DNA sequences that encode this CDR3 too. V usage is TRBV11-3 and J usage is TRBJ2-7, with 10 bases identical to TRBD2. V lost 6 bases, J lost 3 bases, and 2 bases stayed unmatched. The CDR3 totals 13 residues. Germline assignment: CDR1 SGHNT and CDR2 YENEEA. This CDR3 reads CASSPSGGYEQYF. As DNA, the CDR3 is TGTGCCAGCAGTCCTAGCGGGGGCTACGAGCAGTACTTC.

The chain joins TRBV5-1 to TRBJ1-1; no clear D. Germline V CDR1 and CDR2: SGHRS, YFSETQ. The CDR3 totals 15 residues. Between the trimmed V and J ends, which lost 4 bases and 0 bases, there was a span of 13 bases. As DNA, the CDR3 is TGCGCCAGCAGCGCGATACAGATCATGAACACTGAAGCTTTCTTT. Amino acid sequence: CASSAIQIMNTEAFF.

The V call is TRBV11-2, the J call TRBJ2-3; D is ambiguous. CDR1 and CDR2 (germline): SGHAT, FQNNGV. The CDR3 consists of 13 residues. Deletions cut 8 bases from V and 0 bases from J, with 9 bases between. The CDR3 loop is CASELTSTDTQYF. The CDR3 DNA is TGTGCCAGCGAGTTGACTAGCACAGATACGCAGTATTTT.

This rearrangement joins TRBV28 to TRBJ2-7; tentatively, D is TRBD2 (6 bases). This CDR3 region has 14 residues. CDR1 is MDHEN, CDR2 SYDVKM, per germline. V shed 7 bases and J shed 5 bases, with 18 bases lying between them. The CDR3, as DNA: TGTGCCAGCACCCTCGGAGGGGATCTCGACGAGCAGTACTTC. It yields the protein CASTLGGDLDEQYF.

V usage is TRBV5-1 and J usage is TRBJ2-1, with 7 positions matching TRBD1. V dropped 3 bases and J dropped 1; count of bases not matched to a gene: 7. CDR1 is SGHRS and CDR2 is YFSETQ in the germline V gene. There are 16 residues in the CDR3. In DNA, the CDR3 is TGCGCCAGCAGCTCGGAGACCAGGGGGTCCTACAATGAGCAGTTCTTC. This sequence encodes CASSSETRGSYNEQFF.

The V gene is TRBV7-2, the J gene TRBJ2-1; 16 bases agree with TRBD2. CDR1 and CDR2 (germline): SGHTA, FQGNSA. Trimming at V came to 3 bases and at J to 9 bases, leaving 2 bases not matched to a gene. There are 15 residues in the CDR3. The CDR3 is CASSFGTSGRGEQFF. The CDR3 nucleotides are TGTGCCAGCAGCTTCGGGACTAGCGGGAGGGGTGAGCAGTTCTTC. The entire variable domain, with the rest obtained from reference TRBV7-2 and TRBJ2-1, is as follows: GAGVSQSPSNKVTEKGKDVELRCDPISGHTALYWYRQSLGQGLEFLIYFQGNSAPDKSGLPSDRFSAERTGGSVSTLTIQRTQQEDSAVYLCASSFGTSGRGEQFFGPGTRLTVL.

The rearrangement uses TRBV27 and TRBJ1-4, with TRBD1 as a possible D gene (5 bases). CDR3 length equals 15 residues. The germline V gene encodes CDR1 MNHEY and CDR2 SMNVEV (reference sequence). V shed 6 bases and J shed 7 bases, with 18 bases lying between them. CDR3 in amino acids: CASRRRGKLSEKLFF. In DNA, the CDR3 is TGTGCCAGCAGAAGGAGGGGAAAGCTTAGTGAAAAACTGTTTTTT.

The CDR3 DNA follows: TGCAGCGCGGTGACAGACACGCGCTATGGCTACACCTTC. Translation gives CSAVTDTRYGYTF. This chain connects TRBV29-1 to TRBJ1-2; weak D call: TRBD1 (5 bases). The V gene lost 7 bases and the J gene lost 4 bases, with 16 bases spanning the gap. The CDR3 runs to 13 residues. Germline V lookup: CDR1 SQVTM, CDR2 ANQGSEA.